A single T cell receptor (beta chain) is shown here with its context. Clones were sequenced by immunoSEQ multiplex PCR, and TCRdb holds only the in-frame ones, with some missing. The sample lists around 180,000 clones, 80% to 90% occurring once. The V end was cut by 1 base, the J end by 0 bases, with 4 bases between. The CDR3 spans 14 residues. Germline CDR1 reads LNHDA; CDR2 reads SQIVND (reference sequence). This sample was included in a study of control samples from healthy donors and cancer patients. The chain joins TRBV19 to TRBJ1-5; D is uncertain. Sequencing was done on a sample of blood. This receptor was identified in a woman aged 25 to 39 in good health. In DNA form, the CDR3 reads TGTGCCAGTAGTATAGGGCTTAGCAATCAGCCCCAGCATTTT. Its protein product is CASSIGLSNQPQHF.